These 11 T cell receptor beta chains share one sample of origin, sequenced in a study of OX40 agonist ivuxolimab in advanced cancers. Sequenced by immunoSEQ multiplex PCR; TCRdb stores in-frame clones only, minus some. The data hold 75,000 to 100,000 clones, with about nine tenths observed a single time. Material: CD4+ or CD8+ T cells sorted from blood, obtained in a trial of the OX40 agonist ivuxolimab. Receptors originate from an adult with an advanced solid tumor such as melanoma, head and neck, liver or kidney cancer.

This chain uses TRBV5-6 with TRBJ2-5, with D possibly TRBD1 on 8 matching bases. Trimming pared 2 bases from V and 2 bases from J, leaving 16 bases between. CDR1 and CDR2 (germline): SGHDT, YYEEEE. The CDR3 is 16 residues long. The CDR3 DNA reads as TGTGCCAGCAGCTTCCGGGCGGGGGACAGGCAAGAGACCCAGTACTTC. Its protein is CASSFRAGDRQETQYF.

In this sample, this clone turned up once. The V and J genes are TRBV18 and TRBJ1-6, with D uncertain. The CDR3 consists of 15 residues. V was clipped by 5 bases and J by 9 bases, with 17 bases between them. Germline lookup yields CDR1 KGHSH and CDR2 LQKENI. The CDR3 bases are TGTGCCAGCTCAGATACGACGCCGGCCGGTTCACCCCTCCACTTT. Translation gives CASSDTTPAGSPLHF. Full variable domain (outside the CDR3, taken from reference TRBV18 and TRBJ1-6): NAGVMQNPRHLVRRRGQEARLRCSPMKGHSHVYWYRQLPEEGLKFMVYLQKENIIDESGMPKERFSAEFPKEGPSILRIQQVVRGDSAAYFCASSDTTPAGSPLHFGNGTRLTVT.

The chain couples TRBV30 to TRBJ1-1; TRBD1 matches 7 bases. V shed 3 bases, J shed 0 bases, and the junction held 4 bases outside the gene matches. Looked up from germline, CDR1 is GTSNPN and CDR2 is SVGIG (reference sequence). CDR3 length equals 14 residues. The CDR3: CAWSGDRVNTEAFF. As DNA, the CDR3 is TGTGCCTGGAGCGGCGACAGGGTGAACACTGAAGCTTTCTTT.

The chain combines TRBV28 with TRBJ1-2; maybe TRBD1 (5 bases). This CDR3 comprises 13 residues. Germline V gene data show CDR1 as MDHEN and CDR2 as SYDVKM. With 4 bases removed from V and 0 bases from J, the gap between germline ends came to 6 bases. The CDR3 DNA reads TGTGCCAGCAGTTCGGGACCTAACTATGGCTACACCTTC. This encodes CASSSGPNYGYTF.

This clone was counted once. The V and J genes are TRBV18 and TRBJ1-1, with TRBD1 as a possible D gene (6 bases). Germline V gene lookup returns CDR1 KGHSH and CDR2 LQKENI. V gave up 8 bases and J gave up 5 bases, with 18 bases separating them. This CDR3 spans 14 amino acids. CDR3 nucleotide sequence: TGTGCCAGCACCCCAACGACAGGAGGAACTGAAGCTTTCTTT. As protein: CASTPTTGGTEAFF.

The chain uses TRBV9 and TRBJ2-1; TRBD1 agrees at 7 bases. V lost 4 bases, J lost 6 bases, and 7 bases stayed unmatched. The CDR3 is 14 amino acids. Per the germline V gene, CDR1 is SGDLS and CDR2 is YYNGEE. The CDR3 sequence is CASSIQGTGNEQFF. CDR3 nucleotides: TGTGCCAGCAGCATACAGGGGACCGGCAATGAGCAGTTCTTC.

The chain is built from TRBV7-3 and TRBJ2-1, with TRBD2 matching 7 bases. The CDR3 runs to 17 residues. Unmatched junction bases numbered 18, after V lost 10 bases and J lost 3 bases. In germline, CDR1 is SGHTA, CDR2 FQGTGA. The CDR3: CATPWVGSGELYNEQFF. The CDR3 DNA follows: TGTGCCACCCCTTGGGTCGGGAGCGGGGAGCTCTACAATGAGCAGTTCTTC.

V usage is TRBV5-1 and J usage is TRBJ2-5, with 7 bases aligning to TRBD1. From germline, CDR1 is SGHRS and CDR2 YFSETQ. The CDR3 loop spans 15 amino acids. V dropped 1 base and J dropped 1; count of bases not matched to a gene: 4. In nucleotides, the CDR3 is TGCGCCAGCAGCTTGCAGGGACAGATCCAAGAGACCCAGTACTTC. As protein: CASSLQGQIQETQYF.

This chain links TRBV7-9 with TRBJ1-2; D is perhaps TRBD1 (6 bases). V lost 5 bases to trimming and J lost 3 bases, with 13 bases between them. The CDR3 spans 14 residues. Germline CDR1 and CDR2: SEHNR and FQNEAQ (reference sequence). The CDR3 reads CASSLNGGHYGYTF. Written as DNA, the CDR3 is TGTGCCAGCAGCCTTAATGGGGGGCACTATGGCTACACCTTC.

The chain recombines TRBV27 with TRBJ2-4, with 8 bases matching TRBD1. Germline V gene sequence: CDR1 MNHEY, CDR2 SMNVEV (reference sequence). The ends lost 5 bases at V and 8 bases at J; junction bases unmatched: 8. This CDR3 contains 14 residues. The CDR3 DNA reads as TGTGCCAGCAGTCCGTTGGACAGGGTGCACATTCAGTACTTC. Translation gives CASSPLDRVHIQYF.

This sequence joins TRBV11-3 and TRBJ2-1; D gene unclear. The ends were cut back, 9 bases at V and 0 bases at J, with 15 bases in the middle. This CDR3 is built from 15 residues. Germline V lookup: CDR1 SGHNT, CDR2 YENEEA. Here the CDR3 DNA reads TGTGCCAGGGGTTTAGGGTCGAGCTCCTACAATGAGCAGTTCTTC. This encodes CARGLGSSSYNEQFF.